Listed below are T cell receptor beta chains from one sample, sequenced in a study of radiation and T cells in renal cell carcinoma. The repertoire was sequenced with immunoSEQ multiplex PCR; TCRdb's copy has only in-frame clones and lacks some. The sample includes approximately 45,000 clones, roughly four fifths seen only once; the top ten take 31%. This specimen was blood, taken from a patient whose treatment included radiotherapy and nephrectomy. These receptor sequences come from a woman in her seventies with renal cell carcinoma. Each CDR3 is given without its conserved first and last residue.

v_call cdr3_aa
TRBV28 ASTSVGTEAF
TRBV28 ASSLEGQPQH
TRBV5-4 ASSLGLAGGKNIQY
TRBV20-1 SALFLGTIY
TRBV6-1 ASRETRGGGQETQY
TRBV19 ASSTGTGTDTQY
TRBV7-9 ASSFGAGTDEQF
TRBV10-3 AISESAGAKADTQY
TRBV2 ASSEQGYTEAF
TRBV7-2 ASSLSGTSGSPYEQY
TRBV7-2 ASTPAEAGGYT
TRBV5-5 ASTSGGNYGYT
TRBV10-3 ATLRAEQGEQY
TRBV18 ASSPPLGQVYGYT
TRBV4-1 ASSHNSGSLYNEQF
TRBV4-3 ASSQDFLGGGSSYEQY
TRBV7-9 ASRGHSTRNEQY
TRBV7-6 ASSARSGGPGNTIY
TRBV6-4 ASSATRETDTQY
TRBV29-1 SVQTGGGIQY
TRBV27 ASRKNNEQF
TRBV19 ASSAQPTGYTDTQY
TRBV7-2 ASSWQASETQY
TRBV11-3 ASSSGGHTGELF
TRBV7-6 ASSPSYGGLEQY